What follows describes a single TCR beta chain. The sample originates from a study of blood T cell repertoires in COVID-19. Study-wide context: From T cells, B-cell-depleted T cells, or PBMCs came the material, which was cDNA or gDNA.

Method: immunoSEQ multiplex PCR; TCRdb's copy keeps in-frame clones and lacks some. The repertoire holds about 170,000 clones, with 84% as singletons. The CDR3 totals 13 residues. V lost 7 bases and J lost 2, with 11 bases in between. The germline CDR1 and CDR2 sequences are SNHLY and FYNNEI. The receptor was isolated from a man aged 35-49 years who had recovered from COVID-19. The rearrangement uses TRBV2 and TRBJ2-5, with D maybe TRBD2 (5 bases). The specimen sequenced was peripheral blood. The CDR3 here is CASKVGRQETQYF. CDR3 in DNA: TGTGCCAGCAAAGTTGGGAGACAAGAGACCCAGTACTTC.